The clone carrying this T cell receptor (beta chain) was seen only a few times. Its antigen remains unidentified. Germline values: CDR1 MGHRA, CDR2 YSYEKL. CDR3 length equals 14 residues. V lost 0 bases, J lost 1 base, and 6 bases lay in between. The data were taken from a study of T cell repertoires in cytomegalovirus infection. For the study at large: Matching HLA type and CMV infection were both indicated by public TCR beta signatures.

Each CDR3 protein is one row after TCRdb ran MiXCR on the reads. The table records around 710,000 distinct CDR3 sequences, 25% to 30% of them present only once. General study findings and limits: CMV-specific TCR beta clonotypes restricted by HLA-C dominated the ex vivo response.

This chain uses TRBV4-1 with TRBJ2-5; D is perhaps TRBD1 (5 bases). The specimen was cultured CD8+ T cells from PBMCs, collected from culture after CMV antigen stimulation. This TCR was recovered from a human donor in good health (CMV status not recorded). Some clones in this sample may be carry-over from other donors' samples. The CDR3, as DNA: TGCGCCAGCAGCCAAGATCAGGGCCAAGAGACCCAGTACTTC. Amino acid sequence: CASSQDQGQETQYF.